The 8 T cell receptor beta chains given below trace back to one sample, sequenced in a study of blood T cell repertoires in COVID-19. The protocol was immunoSEQ multiplex PCR, while the TCRdb copy is restricted to in-frame clones and leaves out a portion. Of some 210,000 clones listed, approximately 78% are singletons. Sequenced input: peripheral blood. These TCRs come from a woman in her thirties or forties with acute or convalescent COVID-19.

This chain links TRBV7-2 with TRBJ1-5, with D possibly TRBD1 on 6 matching bases. The CDR3 has 16 amino acids. Trimming took 5 bases from V and 2 from J, leaving 16 bases between them. Germline V gene lookup returns CDR1 SGHTA and CDR2 FQGNSA. In DNA, the CDR3 is TGTGCCAGCAGCCAGTGGGGGGGCGGTGGCAATCAGCCCCAGCATTTT. This translates into CASSQWGGGGNQPQHF.

The CDR3 loop is CASSWTGGSYNSPLHF. The DNA of the CDR3 is TGTGCCAGCAGTTGGACAGGGGGCTCCTATAATTCACCCCTCCACTTT. This chain links TRBV6-5 with TRBJ1-6; 10 bases are a match to TRBD1. The CDR3 consists of 16 residues. The V gene end was trimmed by 4 bases and the J gene end by 0 bases; junction bases not matched to a gene: 0. In germline, CDR1 is MNHEY, CDR2 SVGAGI.

The rearrangement joins TRBV5-6 to TRBJ1-5; 7 positions agree with TRBD1. CDR3 size: 18 residues. Germline loops: CDR1 SGHDT, CDR2 YYEEEE. V was clipped by 3 bases and J by 0 bases; unmatched bases: 12. The CDR3 sequence is CASSSGQLRRYSNQPQHF. In nucleotides, the CDR3 is TGTGCCAGCAGCTCGGGACAGTTGAGGCGATATAGCAATCAGCCCCAGCATTTT.

The gene calls are TRBV6-4 and TRBJ1-5, with D uncertain. The CDR3 is made up of 14 amino acids. The V gene's germline CDR1 is MRHNA and CDR2 SNTAGT. V lost 2 bases to trimming and J lost 6 bases, with 11 bases between them. In nucleotides, the CDR3 is TGTGCCAGCAGTGACAGGGAGGGCGGTCAGCCCCAGCATTTT. Residues: CASSDREGGQPQHF.

This rearrangement joins TRBV29-1 to TRBJ1-3; 9 nucleotides match TRBD1. In germline, CDR1 is SQVTM, CDR2 ANQGSEA. This CDR3 has 15 residues. V shed 3 bases and J 0 bases; nucleotides not matched to a gene: 3. CDR3 region: CSVEGQGFSGNTIYF. The CDR3 nucleotides are TGCAGCGTTGAGGGACAGGGTTTCTCTGGAAACACCATATATTTT.

This clone appeared once. This sequence joins TRBV7-6 and TRBJ2-7, with TRBD2 matching 8 bases. Per germline, CDR1 SGHVS and CDR2 FNYEAQ. The CDR3 runs to 16 residues. Germline trimming cut 1 base from V and 7 bases from J; bases unmatched to any gene: 12. The CDR3 protein is CASSLGGGTSPGEQYF. The CDR3 DNA reads TGTGCCAGCAGCTTAGGAGGGGGGACTAGTCCTGGAGAGCAGTACTTC.

This rearrangement joins TRBV19 to TRBJ1-4; 7 nucleotides match TRBD1. With 4 bases clipped from V and 5 bases from J, the junction kept 4 bases outside the gene matches. From germline, CDR1 is LNHDA and CDR2 SQIVND (reference sequence). The CDR3 runs to 14 residues. The CDR3 nucleotides are TGTGCCAGTAGTAAACAGGGGTTAAATGAAAAACTGTTTTTT. It is translated as CASSKQGLNEKLFF.

About this clone: The sample has other DNA sequences that encode this CDR3 too. The chain couples TRBV18 to TRBJ1-2; the match to TRBD1 covers 9 bases. The CDR3 contains 15 residues. The J segment lost 2 bases and the V segment lost 3 bases, leaving 4 bases of the junction unmatched. The V gene's germline CDR1 is KGHSH and CDR2 LQKENI. The CDR3 spells CASSPGQGGNYGYTF. In DNA form, the CDR3 reads TGTGCCAGCTCACCGGGACAGGGAGGAAACTATGGCTACACCTTC. The entire variable domain, with the rest obtained from reference TRBV18 and TRBJ1-2, is as follows: NAGVMQNPRHLVRRRGQEARLRCSPMKGHSHVYWYRQLPEEGLKFMVYLQKENIIDESGMPKERFSAEFPKEGPSILRIQQVVRGDSAAYFCASSPGQGGNYGYTFGSGTRLTVV.